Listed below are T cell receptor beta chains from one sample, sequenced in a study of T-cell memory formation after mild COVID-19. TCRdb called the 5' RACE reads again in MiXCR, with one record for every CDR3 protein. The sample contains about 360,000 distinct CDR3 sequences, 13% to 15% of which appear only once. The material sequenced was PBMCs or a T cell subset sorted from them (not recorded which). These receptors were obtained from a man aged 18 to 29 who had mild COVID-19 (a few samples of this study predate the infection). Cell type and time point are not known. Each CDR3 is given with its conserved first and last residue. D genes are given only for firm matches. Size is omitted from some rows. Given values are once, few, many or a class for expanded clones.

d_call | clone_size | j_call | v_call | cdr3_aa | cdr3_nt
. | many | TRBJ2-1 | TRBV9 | CASSVVGGPSSYNEQFF | TGTGCCAGCAGCGTAGTGGGGGGTCCCAGCTCCTACAATGAGCAGTTCTTC
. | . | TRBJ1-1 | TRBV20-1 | CSARDRVNTEAFF | TGCAGTGCTAGAGATCGGGTGAACACTGAAGCTTTCTTT
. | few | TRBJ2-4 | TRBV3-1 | CASSQGQGNIQYF | TGTGCCAGCAGCCAAGGGCAGGGAAACATTCAGTACTTC
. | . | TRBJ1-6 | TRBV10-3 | CAIRPRGNSPLHF | TGTGCCATCAGACCCAGGGGAAACTCACCCCTCCACTTT
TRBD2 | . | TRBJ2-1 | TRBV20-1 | CSARTSGGPFHEQFF | TGCAGTGCTCGCACTAGCGGGGGACCTTTTCATGAGCAGTTCTTC
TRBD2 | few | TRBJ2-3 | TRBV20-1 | CSASSPAGGILSTDTQYF | TGCAGTGCTAGTTCCCCAGCGGGGGGGATACTTAGCACAGATACGCAGTATTTT
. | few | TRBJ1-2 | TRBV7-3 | CALGGVYGYTF | TGTGCCCTCGGCGGGGTCTATGGCTACACCTTC
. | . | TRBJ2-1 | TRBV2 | CASSVYGSYNEQFF | TGTGCCAGCAGTGTTTACGGCTCTTACAATGAGCAGTTCTTC
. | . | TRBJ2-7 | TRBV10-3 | CATEGIEYEQYF | TGTGCTACAGAGGGCATTGAATACGAGCAGTACTTC
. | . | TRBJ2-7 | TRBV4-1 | CASSQGSPGEQYF | TGCGCCAGCAGCCAAGGAAGCCCGGGCGAGCAGTACTTC
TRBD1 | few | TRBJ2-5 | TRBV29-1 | CSVVYRGVQETQYF | TGCAGCGTTGTGTACAGGGGGGTCCAAGAGACCCAGTACTTC
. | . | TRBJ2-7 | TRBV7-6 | CASSPRLGSSHEQYF | TGTGCCAGCAGCCCACGACTGGGTAGTTCCCACGAGCAGTACTTC
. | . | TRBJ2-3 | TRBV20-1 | CSSPGGHRGDTQYF | TGCAGTTCTCCTGGGGGGCACCGGGGGGATACGCAGTATTTT
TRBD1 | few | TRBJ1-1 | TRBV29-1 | CSGGQPNTEAFF | TGCAGCGGGGGACAGCCGAACACTGAAGCTTTCTTT
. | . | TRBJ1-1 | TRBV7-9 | CASSLRGSANTEAFF | TGTGCCAGCAGCTTAAGGGGGTCAGCGAACACTGAAGCTTTCTTT
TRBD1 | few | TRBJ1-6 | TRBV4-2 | CASSTGDREVSPLHF | TGTGCCAGCAGCACAGGAGACAGGGAGGTTTCACCCCTCCACTTT
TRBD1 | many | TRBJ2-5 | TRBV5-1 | CASSYGTGGRETQYF | TGCGCCAGCAGCTACGGGACAGGGGGCCGAGAGACCCAGTACTTC
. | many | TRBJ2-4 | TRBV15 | CATSHALAKNIQYF | TGTGCCACCAGCCACGCTCTAGCCAAAAACATTCAGTACTTC
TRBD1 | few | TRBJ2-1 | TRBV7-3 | CASSSPDGQGNEQFF | TGTGCCAGCAGTTCCCCAGATGGACAGGGGAATGAGCAGTTCTTC
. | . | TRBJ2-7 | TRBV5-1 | CASSLMQDVSYEQYF | TGCGCCAGCAGCTTGATGCAGGACGTCTCCTACGAGCAGTACTTC
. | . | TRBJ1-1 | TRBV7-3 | CASSLTAAVATEAFF | TGTGCCAGCAGCTTAACGGCCGCCGTTGCCACTGAAGCTTTCTTT
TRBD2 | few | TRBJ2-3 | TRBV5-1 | CASSERTSGARDTQYF | TGCGCCAGCAGCGAAAGGACTAGCGGGGCCCGGGATACGCAGTATTTT
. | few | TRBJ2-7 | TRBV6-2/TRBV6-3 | CASSYPGPSYEQYF | TGTGCCAGCAGTTACCCAGGGCCCTCCTACGAGCAGTACTTC
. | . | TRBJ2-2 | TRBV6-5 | CASRLVPQTGELFF | TGTGCCAGCAGATTGGTCCCCCAGACCGGGGAGCTGTTTTTT
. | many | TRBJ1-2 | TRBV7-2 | CASSLYTGKGGYTF | TGTGCCAGCAGCTTATATACAGGGAAGGGCGGCTACACCTTC
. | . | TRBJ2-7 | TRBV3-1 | CASSPSSLSYEQYF | TGTGCCAGCAGTCCCAGCAGCCTCTCCTACGAGCAGTACTTC
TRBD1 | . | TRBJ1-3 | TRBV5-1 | CASSPTRQGISGNTIYF | TGCGCCAGCAGCCCCACCCGACAGGGGATCTCTGGAAACACCATATATTTT
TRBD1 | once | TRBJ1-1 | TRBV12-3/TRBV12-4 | CASREPGQGGAFF | TGTGCCAGCAGGGAGCCGGGACAGGGTGGAGCTTTCTTT
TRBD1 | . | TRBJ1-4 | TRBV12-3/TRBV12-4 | CASRFTGQGNEKLFF | TGTGCCAGCAGATTTACGGGACAGGGAAATGAAAAACTGTTTTTT
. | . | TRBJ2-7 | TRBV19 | CAPPDNPYYEQYF | TGTGCCCCTCCTGACAATCCTTACTACGAGCAGTACTTC
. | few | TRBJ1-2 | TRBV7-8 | CASSLLGLDYGYTF | TGTGCCAGCAGCTTATTGGGCCTTGACTATGGCTACACCTTC
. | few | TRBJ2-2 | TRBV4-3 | CASSQAGVDTGELFF | TGCGCCAGCAGCCAAGCCGGGGTCGACACCGGGGAGCTGTTTTTT
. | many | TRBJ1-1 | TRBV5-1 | CASSFTGMGTEAFF | TGCGCCAGCAGCTTTACAGGGATGGGGACTGAAGCTTTCTTT
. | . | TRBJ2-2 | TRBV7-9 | CASSLKVGELFF | TGTGCCAGCAGCTTAAAAGTCGGGGAGCTGTTTTTT
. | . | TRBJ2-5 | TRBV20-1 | CGSMGGGETQYF | TGCGGAAGTATGGGTGGGGGGGAGACCCAGTACTTC
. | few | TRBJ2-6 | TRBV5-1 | CASSFRAWGAGANVLTF | TGCGCCAGCAGCTTCAGGGCATGGGGGGCTGGGGCCAACGTCCTGACTTTC
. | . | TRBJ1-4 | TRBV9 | CASSAGGGLGEKLFF | TGTGCCAGCAGCGCCGGCGGGGGGCTCGGGGAAAAACTGTTTTTT
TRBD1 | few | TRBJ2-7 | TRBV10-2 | CASSESLGQGTYEQYF | TGCGCCAGCAGTGAGTCATTGGGACAGGGCACCTACGAGCAGTACTTC
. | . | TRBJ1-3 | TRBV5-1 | CASSLAGGNTIYF | TGCGCCAGCAGCTTGGCCGGGGGAAACACCATATATTTT
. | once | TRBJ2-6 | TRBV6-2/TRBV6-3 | CASKGSGANVLTF | TGTGCCAGCAAGGGCTCTGGGGCCAACGTCCTGACTTTC
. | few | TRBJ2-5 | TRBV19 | CASSPGSEGEVETQYF | TGTGCCAGTAGTCCGGGGTCGGAGGGAGAGGTAGAGACCCAGTACTTC
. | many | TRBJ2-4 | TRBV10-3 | CAIPGARGDIQYF | TGTGCCATCCCTGGGGCTAGGGGTGACATTCAGTACTTC
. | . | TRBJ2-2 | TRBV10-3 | CATVPSNTGELFF | TGTGCCACAGTACCCTCGAACACCGGGGAGCTGTTTTTT
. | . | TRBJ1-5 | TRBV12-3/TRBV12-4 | CASSLGQIFGF | TGTGCCAGCAGTCTCGGACAGATATTCGGTTTT
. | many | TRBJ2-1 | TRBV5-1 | CASSSVQGTAQGGQFF | TGCGCCAGCAGCTCTGTACAGGGAACCGCGCAGGGGGGGCAGTTCTTC
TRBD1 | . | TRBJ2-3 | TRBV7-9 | CASSSTRDRGTDTQYF | TGTGCCAGCAGCTCAACCCGGGACAGGGGCACAGATACGCAGTATTTT
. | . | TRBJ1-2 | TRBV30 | CAWHSGTYGYTF | TGTGCCTGGCACTCCGGGACATATGGCTACACCTTC
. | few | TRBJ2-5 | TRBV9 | CASSVAQETQYF | TGTGCCAGCAGCGTAGCGCAGGAGACCCAGTACTTC
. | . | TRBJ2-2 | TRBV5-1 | CASSEGPGDTGELFF | TGCGCCAGCAGTGAAGGGCCAGGGGACACCGGGGAGCTGTTTTTT
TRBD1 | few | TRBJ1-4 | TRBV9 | CASSDRTGVGNEKLFF | TGTGCCAGCAGCGATCGAACAGGGGTCGGTAATGAAAAACTGTTTTTT
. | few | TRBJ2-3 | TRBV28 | CASSFRSWPTDTQYF | TGTGCCAGCAGCTTCCGGAGTTGGCCCACAGATACGCAGTATTTT
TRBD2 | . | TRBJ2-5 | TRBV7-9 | CASSTLAGAGETQYF | TGTGCCAGCAGCACATTAGCGGGAGCGGGAGAGACCCAGTACTTC
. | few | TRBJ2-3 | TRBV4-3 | CASSQDQGRDGAITDTQYF | TGCGCCAGCAGCCAAGATCAGGGGCGGGACGGAGCTATCACAGATACGCAGTATTTT
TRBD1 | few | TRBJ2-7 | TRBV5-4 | CASSSDRTGYYEQYF | TGTGCCAGCAGCTCGGACCGGACAGGTTATTACGAGCAGTACTTC
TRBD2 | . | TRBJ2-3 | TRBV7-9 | CASSLAGGRLTDTQYF | TGTGCCAGCAGCTTAGCGGGGGGGAGACTCACAGATACGCAGTATTTT
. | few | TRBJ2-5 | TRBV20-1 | CSAGGRSLETQYF | TGCAGTGCTGGGGGACGTAGCCTGGAGACCCAGTACTTC
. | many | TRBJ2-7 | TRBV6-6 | CASSRSEDGAYEQYF | TGTGCCAGCAGTCGATCGGAAGACGGCGCCTACGAGCAGTACTTC